A selection of T cell receptor beta chains follows, all from one sample in a study of CD8 T cells in Susac syndrome. TCRdb reprocessed the immunoSEQ multiplex PCR reads with MiXCR, giving one entry per CDR3 protein. The sample includes 150,000 to 200,000 distinct CDR3 sequences, approximately 95% seen only once; the top ten take approximately 0.12%. The specimen was CD4+ T cells from PBMCs. The source is a human donor with Susac syndrome. The CDR3 runs from the conserved cysteine through the conserved F or W. D genes are given only for firm matches. Expanded clones get a size class; other rows say once, few or many, or leave the size out.

size	D	J	V	CDR3	DNA
.	TRBD1	TRBJ1-1	TRBV3-1	CASSQGTGNTEAFF	TGTGCCAGCAGCCAAGGGACAGGGAACACTGAAGCTTTCTTT
.	.	TRBJ2-4	TRBV5-1	CASSLASGRKDIQYF	TGCGCCAGCAGCTTGGCCTCGGGGCGAAAGGACATTCAGTACTTC
.	TRBD1	TRBJ2-4	TRBV29-1	CSVEVLGTVAKNIQYF	TGCAGCGTTGAAGTACTCGGGACAGTAGCCAAAAACATTCAGTACTTC
.	.	TRBJ2-1	TRBV5-5	CASSLGDNPYNEQFF	TGTGCCAGCAGCTTGGGGGACAATCCCTACAATGAGCAGTTCTTC
.	.	TRBJ2-7	TRBV7-9	CASSPRGSSYEQYF	TGTGCCAGCAGCCCACGGGGGAGCTCCTACGAGCAGTACTTC
.	.	TRBJ1-3	TRBV9	CASSVVGGFVPGNTIYF	TGTGCCAGCAGCGTAGTTGGAGGTTTCGTTCCTGGAAACACCATATATTTT
.	.	TRBJ2-3	TRBV9	CASSATTDTQYF	TGTGCCAGCAGCGCGACCACAGATACGCAGTATTTT
.	.	TRBJ2-7	TRBV12-3/TRBV12-4	CASRTVGTAHEQYF	TGTGCCAGCAGGACCGTCGGGACTGCTCACGAGCAGTACTTC
.	.	TRBJ2-5	TRBV20-1	CSAPGIETQYF	TGCAGTGCTCCAGGGATAGAGACCCAGTACTTC
.	TRBD1	TRBJ2-3	TRBV11-2	CASSLGGTGSPDTQYF	TGTGCCAGCAGCCTCGGAGGGACAGGGTCCCCAGATACGCAGTATTTT
.	.	TRBJ2-2	TRBV18	CASSPVQIIPGAGELFF	TGTGCCAGCTCACCGGTTCAGATAATACCCGGCGCCGGGGAGCTGTTTTTT
once	.	TRBJ2-1	TRBV7-9	CASSSQGGLGDNEQFF	TGTGCCAGCAGCTCGCAGGGAGGATTAGGGGACAATGAGCAGTTCTTC
.	TRBD1	TRBJ2-6	TRBV9	CASSEGAALGANVLTF	TGTGCCAGCAGTGAGGGGGCGGCCCTCGGGGCCAACGTCCTGACTTTC
.	.	TRBJ1-6	TRBV18	CASSPLGLNSPLHF	TGTGCCAGCTCACCTCTGGGACTTAATTCACCCCTCCACTTT
.	TRBD1	TRBJ2-1	TRBV20-1	CSARARDRLWDEQFF	TGCAGTGCTAGAGCCCGGGACAGGTTGTGGGATGAGCAGTTCTTC